This T cell receptor (beta chain) was identified in a study of CD8 T cells in Susac syndrome. Remarks on this clonotype: What it binds is unknown.

Findings of the study overall: As the study acknowledged, the number of individuals who were part of its TCR sequencing and HLA analysis was relatively small.

Reverse transcription of about 0.5 to 1 ug RNA was carried out with random hexamers. Amplification of the TCR beta CDR3 was carried out by immunoSEQ multiplex PCR, which spanned a total of 54 Vbeta and 13 Jbeta segments. TCRdb independently ran MiXCR on the immunoSEQ multiplex PCR reads; one entry per CDR3 protein. The sample consists of around 160,000 distinct CDR3 sequences, roughly 94% of them appearing once. V dropped 0 bases and J dropped 4 bases, with 13 bases sitting between them. The CDR3 covers 16 residues. CDR1 LNHNV and CDR2 YYDKDF come from the germline V gene (reference sequence). Peripheral blood CD8+ and CD4+ T cells were profiled by TCR beta sequencing. The multiple sclerosis control group was made up of treatment-naive patients with stable or active relapsing-remitting disease.

The V call is TRBV15, the J call TRBJ2-4; D may correspond to TRBD1 or TRBD2 (5 bases each). The sequencing sample was made of CD4+ T cells from PBMCs. The receptor comes from a human donor with multiple sclerosis. The CDR3 sequence is CATSRDRPREKNIQYF. CDR3 DNA sequence: TGTGCCACCAGCAGAGATCGGCCCAGGGAGAAAAACATTCAGTACTTC.